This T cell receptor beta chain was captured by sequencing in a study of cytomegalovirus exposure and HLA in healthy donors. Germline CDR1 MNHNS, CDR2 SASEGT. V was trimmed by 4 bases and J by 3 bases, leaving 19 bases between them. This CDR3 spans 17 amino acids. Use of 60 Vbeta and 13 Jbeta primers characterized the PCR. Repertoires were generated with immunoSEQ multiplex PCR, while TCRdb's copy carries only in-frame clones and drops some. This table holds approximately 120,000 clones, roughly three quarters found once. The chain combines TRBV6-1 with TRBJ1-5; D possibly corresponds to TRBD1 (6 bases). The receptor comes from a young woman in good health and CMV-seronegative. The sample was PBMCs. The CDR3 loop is CASSVGKQGSPNQPQHF. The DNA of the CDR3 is TGTGCCAGCAGTGTGGGGAAACAGGGCAGTCCCAATCAGCCCCAGCATTTT.